This T cell receptor (beta chain) was obtained from a study of breast tumors, draining lymph nodes, adjacent tissues. General observations from the study: Tumor repertoires ranked between lymph nodes and nontumor tissue in diversity, with V and J gene preferences.

Axillary draining lymph nodes of breast cancer patients supplied the node samples. There are 17 residues in the CDR3. CDR1 and CDR2 (germline): SGDLS, YYNGEE. Trimming took 0 bases from V and 3 from J; bases not matched to a gene: 9. Many counts were recorded for this clonotype. The antigen is not known. Each CDR3 protein gets one entry after TCRdb re-called the multiplex PCR reads with MiXCR. The sample carries around 130,000 distinct CDR3 sequences, about 20% recorded once. The source of this sequence is a female donor with breast cancer. Some clones in this sample may be carry-over from other donors' samples. The sample comprised axillary lymph node tissue. The chain joins TRBV9 to TRBJ2-1, with 7 bases that match TRBD2. The CDR3 nucleotides are TGTGCCAGCAGCGTAGGGGGCGGGAGCGTCCTCTACAATGAGCAGTTCTTC. This gives the protein CASSVGGGSVLYNEQFF.